The TCR beta chain under discussion was sequenced for a study of identical twins. This clonotype showed up just a few times. TCRdb re-called the 5' RACE reads through MiXCR, storing one row per CDR3 protein. This table holds approximately 500,000 distinct CDR3 sequences, less than 25% found once. From germline, CDR1 is SNHLY and CDR2 FYNNEI. Between the trimmed V and J ends, which lost 6 bases and 4 bases, there was a span of 13 bases. This CDR3 spans 13 amino acids. A further study also used this sample, focusing on T cells expressing NK-cell markers. From that report: Researchers report these clonotypes also headed the CD3+CD56-NKG2C+ fraction in four donors.

The receptor's source is a woman between 18 and 29 years old in good health. The chain couples TRBV2 to TRBJ2-7, with unresolved D. The sample consisted of CD4+ T cells sorted from blood. The CDR3 is CASSETTLYEQYF. The CDR3 coding sequence is TGTGCCAGCAGCGAAACCACACTTTACGAGCAGTACTTC. The variable domain in full, completed from reference TRBV2 and TRBJ2-7, reads EPEVTQTPSHQVTQMGQEVILRCVPISNHLYFYWYRQILGQKVEFLVSFYNNEISEKSEIFDDQFSVERPDGSNFTLKIRSTKLEDSAMYFCASSETTLYEQYFGPGTRLTVT.